The present entry profiles one T cell receptor beta chain with its context. The germline gives CDR1 MNHNS, CDR2 SASEGT. This CDR3 has 13 residues. Trimming cost V 3 bases and J 2 bases, with 8 bases left between them. Here immunoSEQ multiplex PCR was the method, and the copy in TCRdb shows in-frame clones only, minus some. Here the sample spans about 24,000 clones, roughly 88% being singletons. The data stem from a study of graft-versus-host responses after intestinal transplantation. This receptor was obtained from a human patient who received an intestinal transplant, so some T cells may come from the graft donor. The sample here was PBMCs, taken around 14 months after intestinal transplant. This rearrangement joins TRBV6-1 to TRBJ2-7; D not certain. The CDR3 nucleotides are TGTGCCAGCAGTGATTGGCAGGCCTACGAGCAGTACTTC. Residues: CASSDWQAYEQYF.